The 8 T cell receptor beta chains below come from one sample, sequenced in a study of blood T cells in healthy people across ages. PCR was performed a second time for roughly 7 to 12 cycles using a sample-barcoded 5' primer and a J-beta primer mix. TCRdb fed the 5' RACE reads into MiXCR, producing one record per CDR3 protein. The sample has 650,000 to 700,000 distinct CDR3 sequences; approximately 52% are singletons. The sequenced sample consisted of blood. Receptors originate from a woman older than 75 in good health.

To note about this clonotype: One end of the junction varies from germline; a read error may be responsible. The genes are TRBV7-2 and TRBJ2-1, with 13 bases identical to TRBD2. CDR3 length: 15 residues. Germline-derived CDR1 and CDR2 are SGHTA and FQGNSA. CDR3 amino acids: CASGLAGARNKEQFF. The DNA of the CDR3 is TGTGCCAGTGGACTAGCGGGAGCAAGGAACAAGGAGCAGTTCTTC.

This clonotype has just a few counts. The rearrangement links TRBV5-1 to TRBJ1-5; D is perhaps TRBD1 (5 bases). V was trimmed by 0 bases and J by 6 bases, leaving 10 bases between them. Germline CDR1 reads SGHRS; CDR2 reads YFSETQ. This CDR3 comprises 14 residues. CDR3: CASSLATQGQPQHF. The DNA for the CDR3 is TGCGCCAGCAGCTTGGCCACGCAGGGTCAGCCCCAGCATTTT.

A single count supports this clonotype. CDR3 amino acids: CASSQAVGMGYNEQFF. The CDR3 coding sequence is TGTGCCAGCAGCCAAGCCGTCGGGATGGGGTACAATGAGCAGTTCTTC. The chain is built from TRBV4-2 and TRBJ2-1; perhaps TRBD2 as D (5 bases). Trimming cost V 1 base and J 4 bases, with 14 bases left between them. Germline V gene lookup returns CDR1 LGHNA and CDR2 YNFKEQ. The CDR3 length is 16 residues.

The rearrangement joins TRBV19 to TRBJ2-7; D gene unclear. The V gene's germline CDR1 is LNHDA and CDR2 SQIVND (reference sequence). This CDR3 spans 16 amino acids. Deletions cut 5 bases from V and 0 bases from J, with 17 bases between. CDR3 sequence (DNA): TGTGCCAGTAGTCCGAGACCGGGCCCCAGCTCCTACGAGCAGTACTTC. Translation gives CASSPRPGPSSYEQYF.

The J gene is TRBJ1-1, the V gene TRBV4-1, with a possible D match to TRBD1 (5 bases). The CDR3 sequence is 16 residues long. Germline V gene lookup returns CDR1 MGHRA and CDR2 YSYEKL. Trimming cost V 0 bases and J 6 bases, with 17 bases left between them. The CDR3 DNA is TGCGCCAGCAGCCAAGATCTCACTTGGGGGGGTTCTGAAGCTTTCTTT. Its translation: CASSQDLTWGGSEAFF.

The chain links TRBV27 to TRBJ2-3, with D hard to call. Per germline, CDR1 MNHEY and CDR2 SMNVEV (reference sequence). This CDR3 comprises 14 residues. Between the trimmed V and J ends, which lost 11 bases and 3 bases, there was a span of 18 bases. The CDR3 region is CALIMLEPTDTQYF. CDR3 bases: TGTGCCCTTATCATGCTAGAGCCTACAGATACGCAGTATTTT.

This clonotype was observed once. CDR3 bases: TGCAGCGTTGATAGACCAGAAAGCTCCTACAATGAGCAGTTCTTC. This gives the protein CSVDRPESSYNEQFF. This chain links TRBV29-1 with TRBJ2-1; D is ambiguous. This CDR3 has 15 residues. The V gene lost 3 bases and the J gene lost 0 bases, with 12 bases spanning the gap. Germline-derived CDR1 and CDR2 are SQVTM and ANQGSEA.

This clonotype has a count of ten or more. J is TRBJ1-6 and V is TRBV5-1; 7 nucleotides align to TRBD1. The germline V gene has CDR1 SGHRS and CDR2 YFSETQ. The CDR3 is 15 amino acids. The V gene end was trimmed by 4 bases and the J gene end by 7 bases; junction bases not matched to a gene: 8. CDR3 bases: TGCGCCAGCAGCCCGCCGGACAGGACCAATTCACCCCTCCACTTT. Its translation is CASSPPDRTNSPLHF.